This T cell receptor (beta chain) is from a study of blood T cell repertoires in COVID-19 (dated by TCRdb to the early 2020s). Regarding the research as a whole: The collaborator samples originated in the United States, Italy and Spain and spanned the acute and convalescent phases of COVID-19. The prospective study material was composed of cDNA or gDNA derived from T cells, B-cell-depleted T cells, or PBMCs. Deeply sampled blood TCRbeta repertoires from subjects exposed to, actively infected with, or recovered from COVID-19 were included in the dataset. The repertoires were released in a freely available public database meant as a resource for research on the immune response to SARS-CoV-2. The samples were drawn from two sources: the first 160 participants of the ongoing ImmuneRACE study, and over 1,000 subjects contributed by 6 global collaborators. Nearly every sample came with metadata listing a de-identified subject ID, COVID-19 status, age in years and sex. HLA class I and class II types, where available, came from metadata supplied by the sample provider rather than from assay-based typing.

V sheds 5 bases and J sheds 10 bases, leaving 9 bases between their ends. The CDR3 contains 11 residues, cysteine and phenylalanine counted. Only the CDR3 portion is preserved as DNA: 33 bases, with reading frame beginning at the first base. According to the germline V gene (reference sequence), CDR1 reads MNHNY and CDR2 reads SVGAGI. Collaborating institutions collected whole blood in K2EDTA tubes following their own protocols. Collaborator samples were shipped for TCRbeta analysis as frozen whole blood, isolated PBMCs, or DNA extracted from either sample type. TCRbeta CDR3 regions were amplified from genomic DNA by means of the immunoSEQ Assay, a bias-controlled multiplex PCR. As for the authors' bioinformatics: Nucleated cell counts per sample were estimated from amplification of reference gene primers within the assay. To quantify the absolute abundance of each unique TCRbeta CDR3 rearrangement, sequence reads were collapsed and filtered. For each sample, productive Simpson clonality was calculated by taking the square root of Simpson's diversity index across productive rearrangements. TCRdb limited this immuneACCESS table to in-frame rearrangements with V and J called. A share of clones is missing; checked studies link under half to unresolved V genes, and the rest is unexplained. The V and J calls and clone size are taken from that table; D and trimming were inferred from the DNA. This sample gives approximately 72,000 clones in total; under 90% of them show up just once. Less than 1.5% of the sample lies in the top ten.

The investigation overall reported the following: The quantity of clinical and demographic metadata differed by source and by participant and was supplied without curation.

A word on this clone: The antigen it binds to is not known. Nothing much larger sits one base from this clone, and base qualities are not available.

This chain joins TRBV6-6 to TRBJ2-1; the D gene is perhaps TRBD1, on 5 matching bases. Sequenced input: peripheral blood. The TCR sequence derives from a man aged 60 to 75 with acute or convalescent COVID-19. In nucleotides, the sequence is TGTGCCAGCAGTCCTCGACAGGAGCAGTTCTTC. This sequence encodes CASSPRQEQFF.